This TCR beta chain appears in the sequencing data of a study of shared clonotypes between healthy human individuals (dated by TCRdb to about 2020). At the level of the whole study: The cohort comprised two women and three men aged 18 to 49 years. To estimate repertoire size and how much clonotype sharing occurs between individuals, the study deeply sequenced the blood TCR repertoires of five healthy adults. To increase sequencing depth and limit assay-specific biases, TCR repertoire library preparation and sequencing were carried out by different laboratories using diverse techniques. Leukapheresis yielded between about 0.8 and 9.5 billion PBMCs per donor. Overall results and qualifications from the work: Sampling was restricted to blood, and TCR repertoires in tissues likely differ from the TCR repertoires found in blood. Based on pairwise subsampling, the degree of clonotype sharing among donors was expected to be affected by sequencing depth. The small number of donors limited the genetic and exposure-history diversity represented.

The donors were healthy, HIV-negative adults with no recently reported acute infections or vaccinations. Only Caucasian adults living in Nashville, Tennessee, USA were represented among the donors. In the unsorted samples, some 94 million PBMCs were counted, and genomic DNA was extracted using the QIAamp DNA Blood Mini kit. After blood collection by leukapheresis, PBMCs were isolated using Ficoll-Histopaque density gradient centrifugation and then cryopreserved in the vapor phase of liquid nitrogen. The CDR3 numbers 15 residues from cysteine through phenylalanine. This entry keeps only the CDR3 DNA: 45 bases, framed from base 1. V loses 4 bases of germline sequence and J loses 7 bases, and the interval between the two ends is 18 bases. The germline V gene (reference sequence) gives CDR1 as SGHNT and CDR2 as YYREEE. TCR CDR3 regions were amplified from genomic DNA by multiplex PCR using the deep immunoSEQ assay. Genomic DNA extracted from each cell subset was distributed evenly over all wells of several immunoSEQ 96-well plates, and each plate served as one replicate. For unsorted PBMC, about 270 ng of genomic DNA, equivalent to around 30,000 T cell genomes, went into each replicate PCR. Ten immunoSEQ deep assay plates were used to sequence the unsorted PBMC genomic DNA. Purified libraries were quantified with a Qubit 3.0 fluorometer, sized on a Bioanalyzer 2100, and re-quantified with the KAPA Library Quantification kit. Each immunoSEQ 96-well plate was sequenced on its own single-read 150-cycle Illumina NextSeq 550 flow cell. The original pipeline was this. Because only junctional sequences without quality scores were contained in the immunoSEQ output, filtering matching that applied to full-length reads could not be performed. To assign V/J genes and CDR3, sequences were annotated against IMGT germline references using PyIR, a Python wrapper for IgBLAST v1.9. Reads were filtered out if the reads had weak V/J assignments (E-value above 1e-6), no CDR3, stop codons, out-of-frame junctions, or ambiguous translated residues. V3J clonotypes were defined by identical inferred V gene, J gene, and CDR3 amino acid sequence. Percentage overlap between repertoires was calculated by dividing the number of shared unique clonotypes by the size of the smaller repertoire. Repertoire richness was assessed with RTK rarefaction, the Chao1 estimator, and Recon v2.1 estimates of unobserved clonotypes. The source is immuneACCESS, and TCRdb retained only in-frame sequences with V and J called. Part of the clones is not carried over; for the studies checked, unresolved V genes explain less than half of this, and the remainder is unexplained. V and J calls and clone size are copied from that table; D and trimming were computed from the DNA. The table for this sample lists about 500,000 clones; 75% to 80% of them were counted only once. The top ten constitute around 13% of the sample.

Concerning this clone itself: Its antigen remains unidentified. No base quality information exists; no much larger clone differs at one position.

The receptor was derived from a woman aged 40 to 50 in good health. Some clones in this sample may be carry-over from other donors' samples. Specimen: PBMCs. The chain employs TRBV5-4 and TRBJ2-1; the D region possibly corresponds to TRBD2 (6 bases align). The DNA reads as follows: TGTGCCAGCAGCGTGTGGGGACGGGAGCCGAATGAGCAGTTCTTC. Its translation is CASSVWGREPNEQFF.